This entry is about one T cell receptor (beta chain). Its target is not known. The entry originates in a study of CXCR3-negative and CXCR3-positive naive CD8 T cells. As for the study in general: Collectively, the libraries yielded 110 million to 150 million TRB reads in total, at about 1.5 +/- 0.3 million per library.

CDR1 and CDR2 from the germline V gene are MDHEN and SYDVKM. This CDR3 region has 15 residues. Through 5' RACE with UMI labels, the TRB cDNA libraries were prepared. No DNA is given; TCRdb re-called the 5' RACE reads and lists each CDR3 protein once. This sample contains about 62,000 distinct CDR3 sequences. Overall study findings and caveats: Diversity was high in both naive subsets and much lower in memory cells.

J is TRBJ1-6 and V is TRBV28; TCRdb gives TRBD1 as the D gene, but with no DNA this cannot be confirmed. The sequence derives from a human donor in good health. Some clones in this sample may be carry-over from other donors' samples. Sequenced material: naive CXCR3- CD8+ T cells from blood. Subset meaning: CD45RO-CCR7+CD27+CD95- naive CD8+ T cells lacking CXCR3 (TNR3-). This CDR3 reads CASSFSVPLGSPLHF.